This is a list of T cell receptor beta chains from one sample in a study of beta chain features in type 1 diabetes. Generated by immunoSEQ multiplex PCR, the TCRdb table keeps only in-frame clones and is missing some. The sample consists of hundreds of thousands of clones, 15% to 17% of them appearing once. Sequencing was performed on naive CD4+ T cells from blood. The receptors were gathered from a man aged 18 to 29 in good health. Each CDR3 is given with its conserved first and last residue. Each record gives: V gene, D gene, clone size, J gene, CDR3 protein, CDR3 DNA. The D gene is left open where the match is weak. Rows may omit the clone size; those that give it use once, few, many or a size class.

TRBV7-3	TRBD1	.	TRBJ2-3	CASSPTTGSPTDTQYF	TGTGCCAGCAGCCCAACGACAGGGTCCCCTACAGATACGCAGTATTTT
TRBV6-6	.	.	TRBJ1-4	CASRSEKLFF	TGTGCCAGCAGAAGCGAAAAACTGTTTTTT
TRBV19	TRBD1	.	TRBJ2-3	CASRQTGFRTDTQYF	TGTGCCAGTAGACAGACAGGGTTCCGCACAGATACGCAGTATTTT
TRBV9	.	.	TRBJ2-7	CASSVGSRAYEQYF	TGTGCCAGCAGCGTTGGCTCCAGAGCCTACGAGCAGTACTTC
TRBV6-6	.	.	TRBJ1-4	CASSSQARPWREKLFF	TGTGCCAGCAGTTCCCAAGCCAGACCCTGGCGGGAAAAACTGTTTTTT
TRBV10-3	.	.	TRBJ2-1	CAISEPGAYNEQFF	TGTGCCATCAGTGAACCGGGGGCCTACAATGAGCAGTTCTTC
TRBV14	.	.	TRBJ2-5	CASSQELGRSYF	TGTGCCAGCAGCCAAGAGTTGGGACGGTCGTACTTC
TRBV4-3	.	few	TRBJ2-5	CASSQRGAGQETQYF	TGCGCCAGCAGCCAACGCGGGGCAGGGCAAGAGACCCAGTACTTC
TRBV5-4	TRBD1	.	TRBJ2-7	CASSLPGTVVYEQYF	TGTGCCAGCAGCCTTCCCGGGACAGTAGTATACGAGCAGTACTTC
TRBV11-2	.	.	TRBJ1-1	CASSKSETEAFF	TGTGCCAGCAGCAAGAGCGAGACTGAAGCTTTCTTT
TRBV6-1	TRBD1	few	TRBJ1-4	CASSGDRGREKLFF	TGTGCCAGCAGTGGGGACAGGGGGAGAGAAAAACTGTTTTTT
TRBV7-9	.	few	TRBJ1-1	CASSKETQVGEAFF	TGTGCCAGCAGCAAAGAGACACAGGTTGGTGAAGCTTTCTTT
TRBV7-8	.	few	TRBJ1-2	CASSLDLSGYTF	TGTGCCAGCAGCTTAGACCTGAGTGGCTACACCTTC
TRBV2	TRBD1	few	TRBJ1-2	CASVDRGHGYTF	TGTGCCAGCGTAGACAGGGGGCATGGCTACACCTTC
TRBV27	.	.	TRBJ1-2	CASSLTGPWGYTF	TGTGCCAGCAGTTTAACAGGCCCGTGGGGCTACACCTTC
TRBV5-1	TRBD1	few	TRBJ1-1	CASSALTGGRTEAFF	TGCGCCAGCAGCGCCTTGACAGGGGGACGCACTGAAGCTTTCTTT
TRBV6-5	.	.	TRBJ1-1	CASSYQMNTEAFF	TGTGCCAGCAGTTACCAGATGAACACTGAAGCTTTCTTT
TRBV28	TRBD2	few	TRBJ2-7	CASSLWDRGLAGYEQYF	TGTGCCAGCAGTTTATGGGATAGGGGACTAGCGGGCTACGAGCAGTACTTC